Below, 16 T cell receptor beta chains from the same sample are listed, as sequenced in a study of control samples from healthy donors and cancer patients. The table came from immunoSEQ multiplex PCR; TCRdb's copy has only in-frame clones and leaves some out. There are about 120,000 clones in the sample; roughly nine tenths occur only once, and about 1.8% lies in the top ten. The sequenced sample consisted of blood. Receptors originate from a man aged 18 to 30 in good health.

CDR3 sequence reads: CASSLFMREGPGTQYF. Here the CDR3 DNA reads TGTGCCAGCAGTTTATTTATGCGGGAGGGCCCTGGGACCCAGTACTTC. This chain connects TRBV27 to TRBJ2-5; 9 bases line up with TRBD2. The CDR3 runs 16 residues. Germline assignment: CDR1 MNHEY and CDR2 SMNVEV (reference sequence). With 1 base clipped from V and 7 bases from J, the junction kept 10 bases outside the gene matches.

The chain links TRBV5-5 to TRBJ1-6, with 10 bases lining up with TRBD1. Germline V gives CDR1 SGHKS, CDR2 YYEKEE (reference sequence). CDR3 length equals 16 residues. The V segment lost 7 bases and the J segment 9 bases; nucleotides outside the gene matches: 13. CDR3 loop: CASCIGTGDGSSPLHF. Here the CDR3 DNA reads TGTGCCAGCTGTATCGGGACAGGGGACGGTAGTTCACCCCTCCACTTT.

This clone was recorded only once. V usage is TRBV6-5 and J usage is TRBJ1-5, with D maybe TRBD1 (5 bases). CDR1 is MNHEY and CDR2 is SVGAGI in the germline V gene. With 10 bases removed from V and 2 bases from J, the gap between germline ends came to 18 bases. The CDR3 is 15 residues long. The CDR3 nucleotides read TGTGCCATAACGGGGGGGTGGATAGGCAATCAGCCCCAGCATTTT. Its protein is CAITGGWIGNQPQHF.

The V call is TRBV18, the J call TRBJ2-7; no clear D. V was pared by 4 bases and J by 6 bases, with 16 bases between. The length of the CDR3 is 14 residues. Germline CDR1 and CDR2: KGHSH and LQKENI. The CDR3 region is CASSLTTDPAEQYF. The CDR3 coding sequence is TGTGCCAGCTCACTTACGACGGACCCGGCCGAGCAGTACTTC.

The rearrangement uses TRBV5-1 and TRBJ2-1, with D possibly TRBD2 on 6 matching bases. Per germline, CDR1 SGHRS and CDR2 YFSETQ. The V gene lost 4 bases and the J gene lost 10 bases, with 15 bases spanning the gap. CDR3 length: 13 residues. CDR3 in amino acids: CASSDGGIREQFF. For the CDR3, the DNA is TGCGCCAGCAGCGATGGCGGGATTCGGGAGCAGTTCTTC.

The chain recombines TRBV15 with TRBJ2-6; no clear D. The ends were cut back, 0 bases at V and 2 bases at J, with 5 bases in the middle. The V gene's germline CDR1 is LNHNV and CDR2 YYDKDF (reference sequence). The CDR3 extends over 15 amino acids. CDR3 loop: CATSRDMPGANVLTF. In DNA form, the CDR3 reads TGTGCCACCAGCAGAGATATGCCTGGGGCCAACGTCCTGACTTTC.

CDR3 nucleotide sequence: TGTGCCAGCAGCACGCCGGGACTAGCACCGACCGGGGAGCTGTTTTTT. Translated: CASSTPGLAPTGELFF. The chain recombines TRBV9 with TRBJ2-2; the match to TRBD2 covers 9 bases. There are 16 residues in the CDR3. Trimming cost V 4 bases and J 5 bases; bases outside gene matches: 9. Germline lookup yields CDR1 SGDLS and CDR2 YYNGEE.

The gene calls are TRBV30 and TRBJ2-3; D not resolved. Trimming took 8 bases from V and 1 from J, leaving 10 bases between them. The V gene's germline CDR1 is GTSNPN and CDR2 SVGIG (reference sequence). The CDR3 length is 12 residues. DNA of the CDR3: TGTGCCAGTCGTGAGGGCACAGATACGCAGTATTTT. Translated: CASREGTDTQYF.

The chain is built from TRBV28 and TRBJ2-5; 8 nucleotides agree with TRBD1. Per germline, CDR1 MDHEN and CDR2 SYDVKM. The V gene end was trimmed by 4 bases and the J gene end by 4 bases; junction bases not matched to a gene: 5. The CDR3 is 14 residues long. CDR3 sequence reads: CASSSPQGGETQYF. CDR3 coding DNA: TGTGCCAGCAGTTCCCCACAGGGGGGAGAGACCCAGTACTTC.

The chain joins TRBV5-1 to TRBJ2-7; D perhaps matches TRBD2 (5 bases). V dropped 0 bases and J dropped 2 bases, with 15 bases sitting between them. Per germline, CDR1 SGHRS and CDR2 YFSETQ. The CDR3 sequence is 16 residues long. The CDR3 DNA sequence: TGCGCCAGCAGCTTGGTAGCCGGTAGCGCGGCCTACGAGCAGTACTTC. Residues: CASSLVAGSAAYEQYF.

This rearrangement joins TRBV30 to TRBJ2-5, with D maybe TRBD2 (5 bases). The V gene lost 3 bases and the J gene lost 2 bases, with 7 bases spanning the gap. CDR1 and CDR2 (germline): GTSNPN, SVGIG (reference sequence). This CDR3 spans 12 amino acids. The CDR3 is CAWSGDQETQYF. CDR3 nucleotides: TGTGCCTGGAGCGGGGATCAAGAGACCCAGTACTTC.

The J gene is TRBJ2-1, the V gene TRBV18; a weak D match, TRBD2 (6 bases). The germline V gene encodes CDR1 KGHSH and CDR2 LQKENI. The CDR3 length is 16 residues. The germline V and J ends were trimmed by 1 base and 5 bases, with 15 bases remaining between them. The CDR3 DNA is TGTGCCAGCTCACCACTTGGGCAGGGAGGTCACAATGAGCAGTTCTTC. Amino acids: CASSPLGQGGHNEQFF. Filled out from reference TRBV18 and TRBJ2-1, the complete variable domain reads NAGVMQNPRHLVRRRGQEARLRCSPMKGHSHVYWYRQLPEEGLKFMVYLQKENIIDESGMPKERFSAEFPKEGPSILRIQQVVRGDSAAYFCASSPLGQGGHNEQFFGPGTRLTVL.

V and J are TRBV28 and TRBJ1-6, with D perhaps TRBD1 (5 bases). Trimming removed 5 bases at V and 10 bases at J, with 12 bases between. The germline V gene encodes CDR1 MDHEN and CDR2 SYDVKM. The CDR3 has 13 residues. CDR3 sequence (DNA): TGTGCCAGCAGTCCGCCCAGGGAGTCACCCCTCCACTTT. Amino acids: CASSPPRESPLHF.

The chain employs TRBV5-1 and TRBJ2-7; D unclear. V was clipped by 5 bases and J by 6 bases, with 12 bases between them. The length of the CDR3 is 12 residues. Germline-derived CDR1 and CDR2 are SGHRS and YFSETQ. The CDR3 sequence: CASSPELGEQYF. Here the CDR3 DNA reads TGCGCCAGCAGTCCGGAGTTGGGCGAGCAGTACTTC. Together with reference TRBV5-1 and TRBJ2-7, the CDR3 gives the full variable domain: KAGVTQTPRYLIKTRGQQVTLSCSPISGHRSVSWYQQTPGQGLQFLFEYFSETQRNKGNFPGRFSGRQFSNSRSEMNVSTLELGDSALYLCASSPELGEQYFGPGTRLTVT.

The chain combines TRBV5-1 with TRBJ1-1; a possible D gene is TRBD1 (5 bases). The V and J ends lost 0 bases and 0 bases respectively, with 9 bases between them. Germline CDR1 reads SGHRS; CDR2 reads YFSETQ. The CDR3 runs to 15 residues. The CDR3 protein is CASSLEGAVNTEAFF. As DNA, the CDR3 is TGCGCCAGCAGCTTGGAAGGGGCGGTGAACACTGAAGCTTTCTTT.

V gene TRBV24-1 combines with J gene TRBJ2-3, with no clear D. V shed 5 bases and J shed 2 bases, with 10 bases lying between them. CDR1 and CDR2 (germline): KGHDR, SFDVKD. The CDR3 loop spans 14 amino acids. The CDR3 bases are TGTGCCACCAGTGTCGGCGTGAACACAGATACGCAGTATTTT. Translated: CATSVGVNTDTQYF.